This passage covers 3 T cell receptor beta chains from one sample sequenced in a study of blood T cell repertoires in COVID-19 (TCRdb year 2020). The library was obtained by the immunoSEQ multiplex PCR assay. TCRdb's version of the immuneACCESS table is confined to in-frame rearrangements and falls short of the full clone set. An unresolved V gene accounts for under half of the shortfall where checked; the remainder is of unknown origin. In this sample the table shows some 100,000 clones, around nine tenths of which occur a single time. The ten largest make up about 9.4% of the sample. Sequencing was performed on peripheral blood. The source of these receptors is a man in his fifties or sixties with acute or convalescent COVID-19.

The V gene is TRBV5-1, the J gene TRBJ1-4, with TRBD1 matching 8 bases. Germline V gene lookup returns CDR1 SGHRS and CDR2 YFSETQ. The CDR3 length is 15 residues. J gave up 8 bases and V 4 bases, and 10 bases lay outside the gene matches. The CDR3: CASSPRTGLMEKLFF. In DNA, the CDR3 is TGCGCCAGCAGCCCGCGGACAGGGCTGATGGAAAAACTGTTTTTT. The whole variable domain, filled in from reference TRBV5-1 and TRBJ1-4, reads KAGVTQTPRYLIKTRGQQVTLSCSPISGHRSVSWYQQTPGQGLQFLFEYFSETQRNKGNFPGRFSGRQFSNSRSEMNVSTLELGDSALYLCASSPRTGLMEKLFFGSGTQLSVL.

In its sample, this clone was seen once. The chain links TRBV5-1 to TRBJ1-2; D gene unclear. Trimming took 0 bases from V and 4 from J, leaving 10 bases between them. The CDR3 contains 14 residues. The germline gives CDR1 SGHRS, CDR2 YFSETQ. The CDR3 DNA follows: TGCGCCAGCAGCTTGGATGCGGGCGTCTATGGCTACACCTTC. Its translation is CASSLDAGVYGYTF.

The chain links TRBV24-1 to TRBJ2-1, with D tentatively TRBD2 (6 bases). Germline CDR1 is KGHDR and CDR2 is SFDVKD. V was cut by 4 bases and J by 2 bases, with 20 bases left in between. This CDR3 comprises 18 residues. The CDR3 DNA sequence: TGTGCCACCAGTGACCACGGACTAAGTTTTGGCCCCTACAATGAGCAGTTCTTC. Protein product: CATSDHGLSFGPYNEQFF.